The 11 T cell receptor beta chains given below trace back to one sample, sequenced in a study of blood T cell repertoires in COVID-19. Sequencing used immunoSEQ multiplex PCR; TCRdb keeps in-frame clones, though not all of them. The data show about 420,000 clones, roughly 89% seen once. The specimen sequenced was peripheral blood. Source of these receptors: a man between 18 and 29 years old with COVID-19, enrolled during active disease.

The V gene is TRBV9, the J gene TRBJ2-1, with 15 positions matching TRBD2. Germline V gene lookup returns CDR1 SGDLS and CDR2 YYNGEE. This CDR3 has 20 residues. V lost 1 base to trimming and J lost 4 bases; unmatched junction nucleotides: 12. The chain's CDR3 is CASSVIFRTSGRAEYNEQFF. For the CDR3, the DNA is TGTGCCAGCAGCGTAATTTTCCGGACTAGCGGGAGGGCCGAATACAATGAGCAGTTCTTC.

The chain has TRBV9 and TRBJ1-2, with no clear D. V lost 0 bases and J 2 bases, leaving 11 bases between the germline ends. In germline, CDR1 is SGDLS, CDR2 YYNGEE. This CDR3 has 15 residues. The CDR3 sequence: CASSVAPGSNYGYTF. The CDR3 nucleotides are TGTGCCAGCAGCGTAGCCCCGGGGTCCAACTATGGCTACACCTTC.

This clone was seen only once. The chain links TRBV15 to TRBJ2-2, with TRBD1 matching 9 bases. CDR1 and CDR2 from the germline V gene are LNHNV and YYDKDF (reference sequence). The junction had 7 bases not matched to a gene; V was cut back by 0 bases and J by 5 bases. CDR3 size: 17 residues. DNA for the CDR3: TGTGCCACCAGCAGAGATGATTTCGACAGGGGGACCGGGGAGCTGTTTTTT. Translated: CATSRDDFDRGTGELFF.

V gene TRBV13 combines with J gene TRBJ2-3, with TRBD2 matching over 8 bases. The CDR3 spans 13 residues. The V and J ends lost 8 bases and 3 bases, in that order; junction bases with no gene match: 4. Germline CDR1 PRHDT, CDR2 FYEKMQ (reference sequence). The CDR3, as DNA: TGTGCCAGCGCGGGGGGCCGAACAGATACGCAGTATTTT. It is translated as CASAGGRTDTQYF.

The chain combines TRBV10-2 with TRBJ2-5, with TRBD2 identical over 13 bases. Trimming removed 7 bases from V and 5 bases from J; junction bases left unmatched: 13. Germline V gene lookup returns CDR1 WSHSY and CDR2 SAAADI. The CDR3 has 17 residues. The CDR3 spells CASTPGTSGRAQETQYF. For the CDR3, the DNA is TGCGCCAGCACTCCCGGAACTAGCGGGAGGGCCCAGGAGACCCAGTACTTC.

This chain connects TRBV7-9 to TRBJ2-2; possibly TRBD1 for D (6 bases). Germline V CDR1 and CDR2: SEHNR, FQNEAQ (reference sequence). The CDR3 consists of 15 residues. Trimming left V 2 bases short and J 3 bases short, with 10 bases between. For the CDR3, the DNA is TGTGCCAGCAGCTTATCAGGGGCGTACACCGGGGAGCTGTTTTTT. It specifies CASSLSGAYTGELFF.

The chain uses TRBV5-1 and TRBJ1-2; tentative D call: TRBD1 (5 bases). CDR1 is SGHRS and CDR2 is YFSETQ in the germline V gene. The CDR3 runs to 14 residues. The germline V and J ends were trimmed by 3 bases and 4 bases, with 13 bases remaining between them. CDR3 bases: TGCGCCAGCAGCTGGCAAGACAGCTCCTATGGCTACACCTTC. The encoded protein is CASSWQDSSYGYTF.

This chain uses TRBV12-5 with TRBJ2-1; a possible D gene is TRBD2 (6 bases). CDR1 LGHNT and CDR2 FRNRAP come from the germline V gene. This CDR3 comprises 13 residues. With 10 bases removed from V and 7 bases from J, the gap between germline ends came to 17 bases. CDR3 region: CATLWRDGNEQFF. The CDR3 DNA follows: TGTGCTACGCTCTGGCGGGATGGAAATGAGCAGTTCTTC.

The chain combines TRBV3-1 (or the pseudogene TRBV3-2) with TRBJ2-7, with no clear D. This CDR3 spans 12 amino acids. Germline V gene sequence: CDR1 LGHDT, CDR2 YNNKEL (reference sequence). Trimming took off 3 bases at V and 3 bases at J, with 6 bases between the two ends. In nucleotides, the CDR3 is TGTGCCAGCAGCCACCTATACTACGAGCAGTACTTC. Translation gives CASSHLYYEQYF.

CDR3 nucleotide sequence: TGCGCCAGCAGTCAAAAAGGACTCACAGATACGCAGTATTTT. Its protein is CASSQKGLTDTQYF. V and J are TRBV23-1 and TRBJ2-3, with a possible D match to TRBD2 (5 bases). TRBV23-1 is marked as an open reading frame, function uncertain. Trimming removed 2 bases from V and 2 bases from J, with 8 bases in between. This CDR3 is 14 amino acids long.

This CDR3 reads CASSFWAFSYGYTF. Here the CDR3 DNA reads TGTGCCAGCAGCTTTTGGGCGTTCAGTTATGGCTACACCTTC. The chain carries TRBV5-5 and TRBJ1-2, with D uncertain. Germline V gives CDR1 SGHKS, CDR2 YYEKEE (reference sequence). The CDR3 has 14 residues. V was pared by 2 bases and J by 5 bases, with 13 bases between.